One and the same sample provided the 14 T cell receptor beta chains below, sequenced in a study of cytomegalovirus exposure and HLA in healthy donors. The PCR was carried out with 60 Vbeta primers and 13 Jbeta primers. The repertoire was sequenced with immunoSEQ multiplex PCR; TCRdb's copy has only in-frame clones and lacks some. The sample records 140,000 to 150,000 clones, 78% being singletons. Sample: PBMCs. The source of these receptors is a woman under 30 in good health and CMV-seropositive.

The chain joins TRBV11-3 to TRBJ2-1, with D tentatively TRBD1 (6 bases). V shed 0 bases and J shed 4 bases, with 10 bases lying between them. The CDR3 length is 15 residues. Germline assignment: CDR1 SGHNT and CDR2 YENEEA. The CDR3 DNA follows: TGTGCCAGCAGCTTAGACAGGGGAGAATACAATGAGCAGTTCTTC. It translates to CASSLDRGEYNEQFF.

The genes are TRBV7-9 and TRBJ2-1, with D uncertain. Germline-derived CDR1 and CDR2 are SEHNR and FQNEAQ (reference sequence). The CDR3 contains 9 residues. Trimming cost V 5 bases and J 14 bases, with 7 bases left between them. CDR3 loop: CASSNREFF. The CDR3 DNA is TGTGCCAGCAGCAATCGGGAGTTCTTC. The whole variable domain, remainder taken from reference TRBV7-9 and TRBJ2-1, is DTGVSQNPRHKITKRGQNVTFRCDPISEHNRLYWYRQTLGQGPEFLTYFQNEAQLEKSRLLSDRFSAERPKGSFSTLEIQRTEQGDSAMYLCASSNREFFGPGTRLTVL.

This clone showed up just once. The chain recombines TRBV16 with TRBJ1-6; TRBD1 aligns across 10 bases. The J segment lost 0 bases and the V segment lost 3 bases, leaving 11 bases of the junction unmatched. Per germline, CDR1 KGHSY and CDR2 FQNENV. CDR3 length: 20 residues. The CDR3 loop reads CASSHLPRTGGSSYNSPLHF. CDR3 DNA sequence: TGTGCCAGCAGCCATCTGCCTCGGACAGGGGGGAGCTCCTATAATTCACCCCTCCACTTT.

The chain joins TRBV6-5 to TRBJ1-1; perhaps TRBD1 as D (5 bases). CDR3 size: 15 residues. The germline V gene encodes CDR1 MNHEY and CDR2 SVGAGI. Trimming removed 2 bases from V and 1 base from J, with 11 bases in between. The CDR3 region has the DNA TGTGCCAGCAGTTACGAAGTTCAGGGGAACACTGAAGCTTTCTTT. It codes for CASSYEVQGNTEAFF.

The rearrangement uses TRBV28 and TRBJ2-7; no reliable D call. The CDR3 consists of 14 residues. V shed 7 bases and J shed 0 bases, with 13 bases lying between them. Looked up from germline, CDR1 is MDHEN and CDR2 is SYDVKM. The CDR3 coding sequence is TGTGCCAGCACCCTGAGGATCAGCTCCTACGAGCAGTACTTC. Its protein is CASTLRISSYEQYF. The variable domain in full, with the rest retrieved from reference TRBV28 and TRBJ2-7, is DVKVTQSSRYLVKRTGEKVFLECVQDMDHENMFWYRQDPGLGLRLIYFSYDVKMKEKGDIPEGYSVSREKKERFSLILESASTNQTSMYLCASTLRISSYEQYFGPGTRLTVT.

This chain uses TRBV2 with TRBJ2-5, with TRBD1 matching 8 bases. After removal of 6 bases from V and 0 bases from J, the junction contained 6 bases not matched to a gene. This CDR3 is built from 15 residues. The germline V gene encodes CDR1 SNHLY and CDR2 FYNNEI. The DNA of the CDR3 is TGTGCCAGCAGGGGACAGGAGCAGTACCAAGAGACCCAGTACTTC. Amino acid sequence: CASRGQEQYQETQYF.

This sequence joins TRBV5-1 and TRBJ2-7; D possibly corresponds to TRBD1 (5 bases). Trimming pared 4 bases from V and 4 bases from J, leaving 9 bases between. The germline V gene has CDR1 SGHRS and CDR2 YFSETQ. The CDR3 spans 12 residues. The CDR3 coding sequence is TGCGCCAGCAGCATGTCAGGGTACGAGCAGTACTTC. It encodes CASSMSGYEQYF.

The V and J genes are TRBV2 and TRBJ1-2, with D possibly matching TRBD1 (6 bases). The CDR3 is 15 residues long. Looked up from germline, CDR1 is SNHLY and CDR2 is FYNNEI. Deletions cut 7 bases from V and 0 bases from J, with 15 bases between. The CDR3 DNA follows: TGTGCCAGCATCCTTGACAGGTATTCTAACTATGGCTACACCTTC. Translating gives CASILDRYSNYGYTF.

This clone was detected only a few times. The chain combines TRBV29-1 with TRBJ2-7; 10 nucleotides align to TRBD2. CDR3 length: 13 amino acids. Trimming at V came to 5 bases and at J to 12 bases, leaving 13 bases not matched to a gene. Germline V CDR1 and CDR2: SQVTM, ANQGSEA. This CDR3 reads CSVNLPGLATGYF. The CDR3 coding sequence is TGCAGCGTTAACCTGCCGGGACTAGCGACAGGGTACTTC.

The chain couples TRBV7-9 to TRBJ1-3; D not resolved. CDR3 length: 15 amino acids. Germline V gene data show CDR1 as SEHNR and CDR2 as FQNEAQ (reference sequence). V was clipped by 5 bases and J by 4 bases, with 15 bases between them. The CDR3: CASSPPYRVGNTIYF. The CDR3 region has the DNA TGTGCCAGCAGCCCCCCCTACAGAGTGGGAAACACCATATATTTT.

This clone was found a few times. The chain combines TRBV7-9 with TRBJ1-6, with D possibly matching TRBD1 (5 bases). This CDR3 is 12 amino acids long. Germline V lookup: CDR1 SEHNR, CDR2 FQNEAQ (reference sequence). The germline V and J ends were trimmed by 3 bases and 10 bases, with 7 bases remaining between them. The CDR3 DNA follows: TGTGCCAGCAGCTTTAAGGGGTCACCCCTCCACTTT. This codes for CASSFKGSPLHF. The complete variable domain, with remaining parts taken from reference TRBV7-9 and TRBJ1-6, reads DTGVSQNPRHKITKRGQNVTFRCDPISEHNRLYWYRQTLGQGPEFLTYFQNEAQLEKSRLLSDRFSAERPKGSFSTLEIQRTEQGDSAMYLCASSFKGSPLHFGNGTRLTVT.

V is TRBV6-4 and J is TRBJ2-2; the match to TRBD2 covers 8 bases. Germline CDR1 and CDR2: MRHNA and SNTAGT. V lost 3 bases to trimming and J lost 3 bases; unmatched junction nucleotides: 3. CDR3 length: 15 amino acids. The CDR3 sequence: CASSDRGGDTGELFF. CDR3 DNA: TGTGCCAGCAGTGATCGGGGGGGAGACACCGGGGAGCTGTTTTTT.

V gene TRBV2 combines with J gene TRBJ2-3; D not resolved. The CDR3 length is 15 residues. V lost 4 bases and J lost 1, with 12 bases in between. Per the germline V gene, CDR1 is SNHLY and CDR2 is FYNNEI. In DNA form, the CDR3 reads TGTGCCAGCAGTGGAGGCGCCTTTGGCACAGATACGCAGTATTTT. This encodes CASSGGAFGTDTQYF.

In the case of this clone: One end of the junction is discordant with germline, which a read error may explain. The chain is built from TRBV28 and TRBJ1-2, with D possibly being TRBD1 (6 bases). The CDR3 is 14 residues long. Germline values: CDR1 MDHEN, CDR2 SYDVKM. In DNA, the CDR3 is TGTGCCAGCAGTTTGCATCGGGACAACTATGACTACACCTTC. Encoded protein: CASSLHRDNYDYTF.